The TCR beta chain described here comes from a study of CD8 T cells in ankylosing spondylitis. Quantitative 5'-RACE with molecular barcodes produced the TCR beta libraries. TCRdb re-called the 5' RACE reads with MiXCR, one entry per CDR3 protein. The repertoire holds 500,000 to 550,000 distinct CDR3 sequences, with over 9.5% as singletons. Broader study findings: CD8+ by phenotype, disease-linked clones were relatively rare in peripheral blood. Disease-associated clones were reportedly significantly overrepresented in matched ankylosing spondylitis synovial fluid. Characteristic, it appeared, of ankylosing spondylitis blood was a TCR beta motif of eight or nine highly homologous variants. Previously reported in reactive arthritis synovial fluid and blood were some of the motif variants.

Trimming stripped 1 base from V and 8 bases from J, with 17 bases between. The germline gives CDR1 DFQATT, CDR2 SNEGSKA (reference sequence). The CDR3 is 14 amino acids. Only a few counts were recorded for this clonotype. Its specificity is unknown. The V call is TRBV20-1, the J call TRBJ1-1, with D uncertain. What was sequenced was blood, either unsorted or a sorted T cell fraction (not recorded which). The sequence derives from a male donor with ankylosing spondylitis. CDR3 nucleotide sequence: TGCAGTGCTAGAGGGGCCTGGGCACAAATAGAAGCTTTCTTT. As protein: CSARGAWAQIEAFF.